A single T cell receptor (beta chain) is shown here with its context. These data come from a study of blood T cell repertoires in COVID-19. Across the whole study: COVID-19 samples, acute and convalescent, were from the United States, Italy and Spain. Nucleic acid was either cDNA or gDNA, and it came from T cells, B-cell-depleted T cells, or PBMCs.

The V gene's germline CDR1 is MNHEY and CDR2 SVGAGI. The CDR3 runs 16 residues. V dropped 2 bases and J dropped 9; count of bases not matched to a gene: 10. In the original analysis: Researchers report that nucleated cell counts were estimated from reference gene primer amplification. The data were produced by immunoSEQ multiplex PCR, yet TCRdb's version contains in-frame clones alone and is incomplete. V, J and clone size derive from that table, while D and trimming were established from the DNA sequence. Here the sample spans 200,000 to 300,000 clones, just under 90% being singletons. This sequence originates from a middle-aged woman with acute or convalescent COVID-19. The sample consisted of peripheral blood. The gene calls are TRBV6-5 and TRBJ2-1; 10 bases align to TRBD2. For the CDR3, the DNA is TGTGCCAGCAGTTACAACGAGCGGGGGGGCCGCGGTGAGCAGTTCTTC. It specifies CASSYNERGGRGEQFF.